This TCR beta chain was recovered during a study of OX40 agonist ivuxolimab in advanced cancers. At the level of the study: In this trial design, patients received ivuxolimab intravenously at 0.01 to 10 mg/kg every 2 weeks.

Study-wide points: Undetermined was the antigen specificity of the expanded peripheral T cells.

The assay was immunoSEQ multiplex PCR, and TCRdb's table has in-frame clones only and misses some. Among under 70,000 clones listed, 80% to 90% were seen once. The V segment lost 7 bases and the J segment 8 bases; nucleotides outside the gene matches: 10. CDR1 is MNHEY, CDR2 SMNVEV, per germline (reference sequence). The CDR3 runs 15 residues. For this clone: The antigen remains unidentified.

The TCR sequence derives from an adult with an advanced solid tumor such as melanoma, head and neck, liver or kidney cancer. This specimen consisted of CD4+ or CD8+ T cells sorted from blood, obtained in a trial of the OX40 agonist ivuxolimab. V is TRBV27 and J is TRBJ1-4, with 10 bases aligning to TRBD1. The DNA for the CDR3 is TGTGCCAGCAAAGAGGGGGGGACAGGGGACGAAAAACTGTTTTTT. Encoded protein: CASKEGGTGDEKLFF.